This T cell receptor (beta chain) stems from a study of T-cell memory formation after mild COVID-19. With constant-segment primers, 5'RACE yielded cDNA libraries of TCR alpha and TCR beta that carried sample barcodes and UMIs. TCRdb reprocessed the 5' RACE reads via MiXCR and lists one record per CDR3 protein. The table shows 300,000 or so distinct CDR3 sequences, with approximately 16% occurring only once. Concerning this clonotype itself: Its antigen is currently unknown.

The CDR3 runs to 17 residues. The V and J ends lost 6 bases and 4 bases, in that order; junction bases with no gene match: 15. Study conclusions and caveats: CD4/CD8 balance held among clones contracting day 15 to 85, and later expanders leaned CD4+. SARS-CoV-2 specificity of second-wave clones peaking day 37 was unconfirmed. Pre-infection memory contained some responding clones, which suggested that cross-reactive memory had joined.

The receptor's source is a man aged 18 to 29 who had mild COVID-19 (a few samples of this study predate the infection). Cell type and time point are not known. This rearrangement joins TRBV12-3 or TRBV12-4 to TRBJ2-3; 8 bases agree with TRBD2. The sample comprised PBMCs or a T cell subset sorted from them (not recorded which). The CDR3 spells CASRPPLRGGIADTQYF. CDR3 DNA sequence: TGTGCCAGCAGACCTCCCCTTCGCGGGGGGATCGCAGATACGCAGTATTTT.